This T cell receptor (beta chain) emerged from a study of chemoradiotherapy in HPV16-positive cancers. Whole-study results and caveats: Candidate HPV-specific clones and E7-related TCR motifs grew in tumor during treatment. For HPV16-positive patients, expanding HPV-responsive T cells associated with longer recurrence-free survival.

The CDR3 totals 16 residues. J gave up 1 base and V 0 bases, and 5 bases lay outside the gene matches. CDR1 and CDR2 from the germline V gene are MNHNY and SVGAGI (reference sequence). Repertoires were sampled repeatedly during chemoradiotherapy. TCRdb's table, derived via immunoSEQ multiplex PCR, lists solely in-frame clones and lacks some. The top ten clones hold less than 1.5% of a sample with about 15,000 clones, roughly 80% of them seen once. With regard to this clone: Its antigen is still unknown.

The material was obtained from a patient who underwent chemoradiotherapy. The chain employs TRBV6-6 and TRBJ2-7, with 8 bases lining up with TRBD1. This TCR came from a human donor with HPV-associated anogenital cancer. CDR3 sequence reads: CASSYSRTGTSYEQYF. The CDR3 DNA sequence: TGTGCCAGCAGTTACTCGCGGACAGGGACATCCTACGAGCAGTACTTC.